This T cell receptor beta chain was captured by sequencing in a study of blood T cell repertoires in COVID-19. Background on the study: Specimens from acute and convalescent COVID-19 originated in the United States, Italy and Spain. From T cells, B-cell-depleted T cells, or PBMCs came the material, which was cDNA or gDNA.

Original data processing: Reference gene primer amplification in the assay estimated nucleated cell counts. Sequencing was performed with immunoSEQ multiplex PCR; in TCRdb, only in-frame clones are kept and a portion is missing. V and J calls and clone size are as listed in that table; D and trimming were resolved from the DNA. This sample has 120,000 or so clones; roughly nine tenths occur once, and the top ten carry about 27%. Losses at the gene ends were 1 base for V and 5 bases for J; bases not matched to a gene: 2. The CDR3 consists of 14 residues. Germline values: CDR1 GTSNPN, CDR2 SVGIG (reference sequence).

Sequencing was performed on peripheral blood. This sequence originates from a man between 65 and 85 years old with active or convalescent COVID-19. The chain joins TRBV30 to TRBJ1-5; 10 bases line up with TRBD1. The chain's CDR3 is CAWSEDRGYQPQHF. The CDR3 coding sequence is TGTGCCTGGAGTGAGGACAGGGGGTATCAGCCCCAGCATTTT.